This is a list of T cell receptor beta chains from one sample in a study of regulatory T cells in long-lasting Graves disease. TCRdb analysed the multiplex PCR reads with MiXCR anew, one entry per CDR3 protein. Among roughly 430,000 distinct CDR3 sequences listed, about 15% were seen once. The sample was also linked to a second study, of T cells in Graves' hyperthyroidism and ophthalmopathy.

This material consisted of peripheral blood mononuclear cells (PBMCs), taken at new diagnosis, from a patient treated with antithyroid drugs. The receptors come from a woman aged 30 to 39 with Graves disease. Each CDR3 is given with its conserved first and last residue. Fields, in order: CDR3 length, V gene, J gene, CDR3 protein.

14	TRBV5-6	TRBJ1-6	CASSSSGRSSPLHF
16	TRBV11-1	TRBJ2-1	CASSLAVEIPYNEQFF
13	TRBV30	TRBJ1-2	CAWTPGQGFLYTF
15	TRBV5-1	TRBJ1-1	CASSVSARQNTEAFF
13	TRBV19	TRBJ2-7	CASSMDRYYEQYF
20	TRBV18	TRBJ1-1	CASSPERTYRDRGRITEAFF
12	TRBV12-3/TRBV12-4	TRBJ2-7	CASSFVEDEQYF
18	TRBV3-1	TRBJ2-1	CASSQAFPGGGLGNEQFF
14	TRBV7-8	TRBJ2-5	CASSLEGGFETQYF
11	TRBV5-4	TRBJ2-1	CASSLLSEQFF
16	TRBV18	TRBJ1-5	CASSPGTGAGNQPQHF
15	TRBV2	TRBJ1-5	CASSEETGSNQPQHF
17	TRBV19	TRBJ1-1	CASSILRAGGPNTEAFF
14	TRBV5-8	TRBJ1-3	CASSPGFGGNTIYF
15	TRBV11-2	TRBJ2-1	CASSAGLAGRDEQFF
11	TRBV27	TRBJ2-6	CAVQRANVLTF
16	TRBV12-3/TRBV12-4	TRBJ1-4	CASYLGDGTGGQKLFF
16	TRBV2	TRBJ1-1	CASSEWGARVNTEAFF
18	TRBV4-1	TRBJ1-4	CASSQDFVTPGTNEKLFF
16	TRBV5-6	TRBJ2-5	CASSLERARGWETQYF
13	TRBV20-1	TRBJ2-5	CSAAGDSGETQYF
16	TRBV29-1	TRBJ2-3	CSVVHFEGGPTDTQYF
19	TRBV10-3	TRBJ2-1	CAIRRQGSGRAGAYNEQFF
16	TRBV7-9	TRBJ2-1	CASSPTLAGEYNEQFF
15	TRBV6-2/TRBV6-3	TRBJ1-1	CASSYSKASNTEAFF
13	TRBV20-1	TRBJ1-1	CSAPRTLNTEAFF
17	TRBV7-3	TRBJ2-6	CASSRRSGDERANVLTF
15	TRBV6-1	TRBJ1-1	CASSPGPGEVGEAFF
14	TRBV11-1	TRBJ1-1	CASSPKTGAIEAFF
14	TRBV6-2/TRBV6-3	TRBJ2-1	CASSSSGRYNEQFF
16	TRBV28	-	CASSLASGGLFSTQYF
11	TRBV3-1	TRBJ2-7	CASSQEGGQYF
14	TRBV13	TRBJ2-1	CASSFETGDNEQFF
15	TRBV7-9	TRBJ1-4	CASSLALRTNEKLFF
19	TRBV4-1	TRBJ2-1	CASSQDISGSASGRNEQFF
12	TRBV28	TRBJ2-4	CASSINRNIQYF
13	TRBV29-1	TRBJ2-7	CSVIRDRSYEQYF
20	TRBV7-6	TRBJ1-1	CASSPRGPVVPVIVNTEAFF
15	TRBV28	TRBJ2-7	CASSSLAGDGYEQYF
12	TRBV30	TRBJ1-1	CAWSEGNTEAFF
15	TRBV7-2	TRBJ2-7	CASSSASGKSYEQYF
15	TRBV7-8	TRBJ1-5	CASSLGGSGNQPQHF
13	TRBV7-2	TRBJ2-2	CASSLEIPGELFF
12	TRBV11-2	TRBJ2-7	CASSLWGSEQYF
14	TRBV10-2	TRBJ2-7	CASSEFGRGNEQYF
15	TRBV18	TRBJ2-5	CASSPRGRPGGTQYF
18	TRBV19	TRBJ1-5	CASSIRGYLRGGNQPQHF
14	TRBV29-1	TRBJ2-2	CSVVPTVNTGELFF
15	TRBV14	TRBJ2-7	CASSQRTSVTYEQYF
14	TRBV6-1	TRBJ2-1	CASSTDLDSSAQFF
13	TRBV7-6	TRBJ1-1	CASSDRGRTEAFF